One sample yielded the 28 T cell receptor beta chains listed below, sequenced in a study of T cells in Graves' hyperthyroidism and ophthalmopathy. Using RNA transcripts as the source, TCR beta CDR3 regions were amplified. First-round RT-PCR targeting the TCR CDR3 was performed with the HTBI primer set. From the multiplex PCR reads, TCRdb called clonotypes with MiXCR, one entry per CDR3 protein. The sample lists about 840,000 distinct CDR3 sequences; over 35% were seen once. Sequencing used blood. Every receptor here comes from a man aged 18 to 30 with Graves' hyperthyroidism.

The chain joins TRBV29-1 to TRBJ2-5, with a possible D match to TRBD1 (6 bases). CDR1 is SQVTM, CDR2 ANQGSEA, per germline. Deletions cut 3 bases from V and 5 bases from J, with 13 bases between. This CDR3 contains 13 residues. The CDR3 region is CSVDKGEEETQYF. Here the CDR3 DNA reads TGCAGCGTTGATAAGGGGGAAGAGGAGACCCAGTACTTC.

This clonotype was detected a few times. The J gene is TRBJ2-2, the V gene TRBV12-3 or TRBV12-4; D is perhaps TRBD1 or TRBD2 (6 bases each). The V end was cut by 7 bases, the J end by 6 bases, with 18 bases between. The CDR3 is 15 residues long. CDR3 loop: CASTDQLGGSGELFF. The CDR3 DNA follows: TGTGCCAGCACCGACCAGTTGGGGGGCTCCGGGGAGCTGTTTTTT.

The CDR3 here is CASSQLQGAQETQYF. The CDR3 bases are TGTGCCAGCTCGCAACTACAGGGGGCGCAGGAGACCCAGTACTTC. The chain is built from TRBV14 and TRBJ2-5; TRBD1 matches at 9 bases. In germline, CDR1 is SGHDN, CDR2 FVKESK. The CDR3 has 15 amino acids. The trim removed 8 bases at V and 5 bases at J, leaving 12 bases unmatched.

This clonotype has a count of ten or more. This sequence joins TRBV29-1 and TRBJ1-2; a weak D match, TRBD1 (6 bases). With 6 bases removed from V and 4 bases from J, the gap between germline ends came to 18 bases. The CDR3 length is 14 residues. Germline CDR1 reads SQVTM; CDR2 reads ANQGSEA. CDR3 protein: CSVTRTADLYGYTF. DNA for the CDR3: TGCAGCGTGACACGGACAGCCGACCTCTATGGCTACACCTTC.

This clonotype was counted ten times or more. V gene TRBV7-2 combines with J gene TRBJ1-4; possible D gene TRBD1, 5 bases. From germline, CDR1 is SGHTA and CDR2 FQGNSA. The length of the CDR3 is 11 residues. V lost 1 base and J 15 bases, leaving 9 bases between the germline ends. The DNA for the CDR3 is TGTGCCAGCAGCTTAGGGGGCGTATTGTTTTTT. Translating gives CASSLGGVLFF.

In its sample, this clonotype was seen once. The chain couples TRBV5-1 to TRBJ1-2, with D maybe TRBD1 (6 bases). Trimming removed 0 bases from V and 8 bases from J, with 14 bases in between. The CDR3 is 14 amino acids. The germline CDR1 and CDR2 sequences are SGHRS and YFSETQ. CDR3: CASSLVGGQRGYTF. For the CDR3, the DNA is TGCGCCAGCAGCTTGGTTGGGGGGCAAAGAGGCTACACCTTC.

The CDR3 nucleotides are TGCGCCAGCAGCTTGAATAGGGGGAAGGAGAGGGATGAAAACACTGAAGCTTTCTTT. It encodes CASSLNRGKERDENTEAFF. This sequence joins TRBV5-1 and TRBJ1-1; perhaps TRBD1 as D (6 bases). The germline V and J ends were trimmed by 1 base and 2 bases, with 24 bases remaining between them. The CDR3 has 19 amino acids. Germline CDR1 reads SGHRS; CDR2 reads YFSETQ. The full variable domain, completed using reference TRBV5-1 and TRBJ1-1, is KAGVTQTPRYLIKTRGQQVTLSCSPISGHRSVSWYQQTPGQGLQFLFEYFSETQRNKGNFPGRFSGRQFSNSRSEMNVSTLELGDSALYLCASSLNRGKERDENTEAFFGQGTRLTVV.

This clonotype was recorded at least ten times. This chain links TRBV9 with TRBJ1-5; no definite D call. Germline V gives CDR1 SGDLS, CDR2 YYNGEE. The length of the CDR3 is 14 residues. Trimming stripped 0 bases from V and 4 bases from J, with 8 bases between. The CDR3 sequence: CASSVGGPNQPQHF. In DNA, the CDR3 is TGTGCCAGCAGCGTAGGAGGACCTAATCAGCCCCAGCATTTT.

The rearrangement uses TRBV6-1 and TRBJ1-5; tentative D call: TRBD1 (6 bases). Germline V CDR1 and CDR2: MNHNS, SASEGT. CDR3 size: 15 residues. V was clipped by 6 bases and J by 3 bases, with 15 bases between them. CDR3 amino acids: CASSLLGDNNQPQHF. CDR3 DNA: TGTGCCAGCAGCCTTCTAGGGGACAACAATCAGCCCCAGCATTTT.

Many counts were recorded for this clonotype. V and J are TRBV15 and TRBJ1-1; D may be TRBD1 (6 bases). In germline, CDR1 is LNHNV, CDR2 YYDKDF (reference sequence). Trimming cost V 6 bases and J 2 bases, with 13 bases left between them. The CDR3 extends over 14 amino acids. The CDR3 DNA follows: TGTGCCACCAGGATCGACAGGCTTAACACTGAAGCTTTCTTT. Encoded protein: CATRIDRLNTEAFF.

Remarks on this clonotype: One end of the junction fails to match germline, which may point to a read error. J is TRBJ1-5 and V is TRBV10-3; a possible D gene is TRBD1 (5 bases). Germline assignment: CDR1 ENHRY and CDR2 SYGVKD. This CDR3 comprises 14 residues. In DNA form, the CDR3 reads TGTGCCAGCAGTGAACAGGTTTGCAATCAGCCCCAGCATTTT. Translating it yields CASSEQVCNQPQHF.

This clonotype was found many times. V is TRBV4-1 and J is TRBJ1-1; D call uncertain. V was trimmed by 3 bases and J by 3 bases, leaving 5 bases between them. The CDR3 consists of 12 residues. Germline CDR1 and CDR2: MGHRA and YSYEKL. Here the CDR3 DNA reads TGCGCCAGCAGCCATAGGGACACTGAAGCTTTCTTT. It encodes CASSHRDTEAFF.

V and J are TRBV20-1 and TRBJ1-1; D ambiguous. V was shortened by 7 bases and J by 4 bases, with 16 bases between the two germline ends. This CDR3 region has 13 residues. Germline V gene sequence: CDR1 DFQATT, CDR2 SNEGSKA (reference sequence). The CDR3 protein is CSVSDHPGTEAFF. For the CDR3, the DNA is TGCAGTGTTTCAGATCACCCGGGCACTGAAGCTTTCTTT.

This clonotype was counted many times. V gene TRBV7-9 combines with J gene TRBJ2-2; D gene uncertain. V was trimmed by 5 bases and J by 7 bases, leaving 5 bases between them. CDR3 length: 11 residues. Per the germline V gene, CDR1 is SEHNR and CDR2 is FQNEAQ (reference sequence). DNA of the CDR3: TGTGCCAGCAGCCCCAGCGGGGAGCTGTTTTTT. It translates to CASSPSGELFF.

The V call is TRBV10-3, the J call TRBJ2-5, with TRBD1 matching over 7 bases. Per germline, CDR1 ENHRY and CDR2 SYGVKD. The CDR3 runs 17 residues. The junction had 18 bases not matched to a gene; V was cut back by 9 bases and J by 2 bases. The CDR3 here is CAIHPTTGDGQQETQYF. CDR3 sequence (DNA): TGTGCCATTCACCCGACTACAGGGGACGGACAGCAAGAGACCCAGTACTTC.

The V gene is TRBV14, the J gene TRBJ1-6; 8 nucleotides line up with TRBD1. V shed 4 bases, J shed 7 bases, and the junction held 3 bases outside the gene matches. CDR3 length equals 14 residues. From germline, CDR1 is SGHDN and CDR2 FVKESK. The CDR3 is CASSRDRNNSPLHF. The CDR3 coding sequence is TGTGCCAGCAGCCGGGACAGGAACAATTCACCCCTCCACTTT. Drawing the rest from reference TRBV14 and TRBJ1-6, the complete variable domain is EAGVTQFPSHSVIEKGQTVTLRCDPISGHDNLYWYRRVMGKEIKFLLHFVKESKQDESGMPNNRFLAERTGGTYSTLKVQPAELEDSGVYFCASSRDRNNSPLHFGNGTRLTVT.

This clonotype has a handful of counts. The chain carries TRBV20-1 and TRBJ1-1; no clear D gene. Germline V gene data show CDR1 as DFQATT and CDR2 as SNEGSKA (reference sequence). The CDR3 extends over 14 amino acids. V shed 6 bases and J shed 0 bases, with 14 bases lying between them. CDR3 sequence reads: CSARKYDVNTEAFF. CDR3 DNA: TGCAGTGCAAGAAAGTACGATGTGAACACTGAAGCTTTCTTT.

This clonotype was counted a few times. The rearrangement uses TRBV12-3 or TRBV12-4 and TRBJ1-1, with D tentatively TRBD1 (5 bases). V gave up 3 bases and J gave up 3 bases, with 14 bases separating them. This CDR3 region has 15 residues. CDR3 bases: TGTGCCAGCAGTTTCTTGGGGGAAGGTTACACTGAAGCTTTCTTT. The encoded protein is CASSFLGEGYTEAFF.

This clonotype was counted many times. The rearrangement links TRBV19 to TRBJ1-5, with D hard to call. Germline CDR1 and CDR2: LNHDA and SQIVND (reference sequence). This CDR3 is built from 13 residues. Trimming shortened V by 10 bases and J by 0 bases, and 10 bases separated the two germline ends. The CDR3 nucleotides are TGTGCCACTAGAAGTGGTAGCAATCAGCCCCAGCATTTT. Protein product: CATRSGSNQPQHF. Using reference TRBV19 and TRBJ1-5 for the parts outside the CDR3, the full variable domain is DGGITQSPKYLFRKEGQNVTLSCEQNLNHDAMYWYRQDPGQGLRLIYYSQIVNDFQKGDIAEGYSVSREKKESFPLTVTSAQKNPTAFYLCATRSGSNQPQHFGDGTRLSIL.

The table lists this clonotype with many counts. The chain links TRBV2 to TRBJ1-2; a weak D match, TRBD1 (6 bases). V was cut by 4 bases and J by 6 bases, with 12 bases left in between. The CDR3 runs to 13 residues. Germline values: CDR1 SNHLY, CDR2 FYNNEI. This CDR3 reads CASSAGTRDGYTF. The CDR3 DNA sequence: TGTGCCAGCAGTGCCGGGACACGCGATGGCTACACCTTC.

The sample holds one count of this clonotype. This CDR3 fails to terminate in the conserved phenylalanine or tryptophan, so it likely reflects a read error. This chain joins TRBV7-6 and TRBJ2-7; no definite D call. V was cut by 0 bases and J by 6 bases, with 6 bases left in between. Germline values: CDR1 SGHVS, CDR2 FNYEAQ. The CDR3 totals 12 residues. CDR3 DNA: TGTGCCAGCAGCTTAGCGGCTAGCGAGCAGTACCTC. This codes for CASSLAASEQYL.

This clonotype was counted many times. CDR3 in amino acids: CASSPRDGTEAFF. CDR3 nucleotide sequence: TGTGCCAGCTCCCCCAGGGACGGCACTGAAGCTTTCTTT. V gene TRBV9 combines with J gene TRBJ1-1; D possibly corresponds to TRBD1 (5 bases). Germline V CDR1 and CDR2: SGDLS, YYNGEE. This CDR3 has 13 amino acids. V was pared by 7 bases and J by 4 bases, with 14 bases between.

Concerning this clonotype: Given a much more abundant clone one base away, this may be a read error. V usage is TRBV7-9 and J usage is TRBJ2-7; a possible D gene is TRBD1 (6 bases). The germline V gene encodes CDR1 SEHNR and CDR2 FQNEAQ (reference sequence). The CDR3 covers 13 residues. Trimming took off 8 bases at V and 3 bases at J, with 14 bases between the two ends. The CDR3 protein is CASGPPGHYEQYF. CDR3 DNA sequence: TGTGCCAGCGGCCCCCCGGGACACTACGAGCAGTACTTC.

In regard to this clonotype: The germline gene is not matched at one end of the junction; a read error may be the cause. The chain recombines TRBV20-1 with TRBJ1-1, with D maybe TRBD1 (5 bases). The V gene's germline CDR1 is DFQATT and CDR2 SNEGSKA (reference sequence). The CDR3 totals 10 residues. DNA of the CDR3: TGCAGTGCTAGAGTCGCAGGGCCATCTTTT. Translating gives CSARVAGPSF.

This clonotype was detected only once. One end of the junction varies from germline; a read error may be responsible. The chain uses TRBV7-3 and TRBJ1-1, with D uncertain. The CDR3 length is 13 residues. CDR1 and CDR2 (germline): SGHTA, FQGTGA. The CDR3 DNA is TGTGCCAGCAGCTTCAAAGAGAACTCTGAAGCTTTCTTT. Translated: CASSFKENSEAFF.

In its sample, this clonotype was seen a few times. A junction end diverges from the germline sequence, so it may reflect a read error. The J gene is TRBJ2-5, the V gene TRBV7-9; D unclear. The CDR3 covers 12 residues. From germline, CDR1 is SEHNR and CDR2 FQNEAQ (reference sequence). The CDR3 sequence is CASSRHGDPPHF. The CDR3 coding sequence is TGTGCCAGCAGCCGGCACGGAGATCCCCCGCACTTC.

This clonotype came up many times. The CDR3 sequence is CASSPDYTEAFF. CDR3 DNA sequence: TGTGCCAGCAGTCCGGACTACACTGAAGCTTTCTTT. This rearrangement joins TRBV12-3 or TRBV12-4 to TRBJ1-1; D ambiguous. The CDR3 has 12 residues. V gave up 5 bases and J gave up 3 bases, with 7 bases separating them.

Comments on this clonotype: A read error may explain this, as a much larger clone is one base away. The chain combines TRBV19 with TRBJ1-2, with D perhaps matching TRBD1 (5 bases). V dropped 6 bases and J dropped 6 bases, with 20 bases sitting between them. This CDR3 contains 15 residues. Germline-derived CDR1 and CDR2 are LNHDA and SQIVND (reference sequence). The CDR3 region is CASSMGGRMLHGYTF. The CDR3 bases are TGTGCCAGTAGCATGGGGGGACGGATGCTCCATGGCTACACCTTC.